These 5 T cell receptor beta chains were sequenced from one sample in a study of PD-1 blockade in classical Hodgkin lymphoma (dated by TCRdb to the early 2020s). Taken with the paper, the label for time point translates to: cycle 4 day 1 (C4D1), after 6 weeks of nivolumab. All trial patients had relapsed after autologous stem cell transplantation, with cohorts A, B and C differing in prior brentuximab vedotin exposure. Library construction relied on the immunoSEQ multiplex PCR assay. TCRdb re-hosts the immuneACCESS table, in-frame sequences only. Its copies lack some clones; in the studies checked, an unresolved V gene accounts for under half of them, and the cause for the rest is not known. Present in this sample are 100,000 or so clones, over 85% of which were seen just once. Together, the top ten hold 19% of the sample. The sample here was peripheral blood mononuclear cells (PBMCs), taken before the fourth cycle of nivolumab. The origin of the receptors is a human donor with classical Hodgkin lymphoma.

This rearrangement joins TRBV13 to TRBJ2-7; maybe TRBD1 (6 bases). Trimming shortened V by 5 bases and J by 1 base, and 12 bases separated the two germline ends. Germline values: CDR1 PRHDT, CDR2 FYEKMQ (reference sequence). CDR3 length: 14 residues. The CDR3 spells CASSHRDTSYEQYF. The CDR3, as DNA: TGTGCCAGCAGCCATCGGGACACATCCTACGAGCAGTACTTC. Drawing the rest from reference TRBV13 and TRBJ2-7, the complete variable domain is AAGVIQSPRHLIKEKRETATLKCYPIPRHDTVYWYQQGPGQDPQFLISFYEKMQSDKGSIPDRFSAQQFSDYHSELNMSSLELGDSALYFCASSHRDTSYEQYFGPGTRLTVT.

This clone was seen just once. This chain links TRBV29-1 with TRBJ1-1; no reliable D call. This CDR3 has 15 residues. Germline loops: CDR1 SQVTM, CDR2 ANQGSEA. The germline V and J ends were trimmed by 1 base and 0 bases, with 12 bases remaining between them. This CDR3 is CSVEGAGVMNTEAFF. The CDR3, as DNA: TGCAGCGTTGAAGGGGCCGGGGTTATGAACACTGAAGCTTTCTTT. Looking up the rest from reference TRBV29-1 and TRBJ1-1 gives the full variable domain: SAVISQKPSRDICQRGTSLTIQCQVDSQVTMMFWYRQQPGQSLTLIATANQGSEATYESGFVIDKFPISRPNLTFSTLTVSNMSPEDSSIYLCSVEGAGVMNTEAFFGQGTRLTVV.

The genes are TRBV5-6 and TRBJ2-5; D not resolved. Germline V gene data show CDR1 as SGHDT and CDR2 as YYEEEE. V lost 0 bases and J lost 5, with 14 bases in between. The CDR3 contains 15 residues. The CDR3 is CASSLVFTSSETQYF. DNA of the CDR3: TGTGCCAGCAGCTTGGTGTTCACGTCCTCGGAGACCCAGTACTTC.

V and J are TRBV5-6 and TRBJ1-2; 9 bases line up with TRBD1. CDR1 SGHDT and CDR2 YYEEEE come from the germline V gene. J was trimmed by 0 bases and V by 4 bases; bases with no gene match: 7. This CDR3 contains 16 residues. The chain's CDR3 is CASSPGQGRSNYGYTF. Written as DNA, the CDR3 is TGTGCCAGCAGCCCGGGACAGGGAAGATCTAACTATGGCTACACCTTC.

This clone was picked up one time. The CDR3 coding sequence is TGTGCCAGCAGTAGGACTAGGGACTACGAGCAGTACTTC. This encodes CASSRTRDYEQYF. This chain uses TRBV6-1 with TRBJ2-7, with 7 bases fitting TRBD2. This CDR3 is 13 amino acids long. V trimming: 5 bases; J trimming: 3 bases; junction bases outside the gene matches: 4. CDR1 MNHNS and CDR2 SASEGT come from the germline V gene.